Listed below are T cell receptor beta chains from one sample, sequenced in a study of T cells in Graves' hyperthyroidism and ophthalmopathy. From the multiplex PCR reads, TCRdb called clonotypes with MiXCR, one entry per CDR3 protein. The sample has 640,000 or so distinct CDR3 sequences; 12% to 15% are singletons. The sequencing input was blood. These receptor sequences come from a woman aged 18-35 years with Graves' ophthalmopathy. The CDR3 runs from the conserved cysteine through the conserved F or W. Each record gives: J gene, clone size, D gene, V gene, CDR3 protein, CDR3 DNA. The D gene is left open where the match is weak. Size tells how often a clone was seen (once, few, many) or the class of an expanded clone, and some rows leave it out.

TRBJ2-1 - - TRBV30 CAWSPVERQFF TGTGCCTGGAGTCCCGTTGAAAGGCAGTTCTTC
TRBJ2-5 few - TRBV4-1 CASSPRGEETQYF TGCGCCAGCAGCCCCCGGGGCGAGGAGACCCAGTACTTC
TRBJ2-1 few TRBD2 TRBV29-1 CSVEIEREGFRGSNEQFF TGCAGCGTTGAAATCGAGCGGGAGGGATTTAGGGGAAGTAATGAGCAGTTCTTC
TRBJ2-7 - TRBD1 TRBV20-1 CSAMGTGLFGYEQYF TGCAGTGCTATGGGGACAGGGCTTTTTGGGTACGAGCAGTACTTC
TRBJ2-7 - - TRBV3-1 CASSPDSTIGEQYF TGTGCCAGCAGCCCGGACAGTACAATAGGGGAGCAGTACTTC
TRBJ2-3 many - TRBV11-3 CASSLRRAASTDTQYF TGTGCCAGCAGCTTAAGACGGGCAGCTAGCACAGATACGCAGTATTTT
TRBJ1-2 many - TRBV20-1 CSARVGGPVRGYTF TGCAGTGCTAGGGTGGGGGGGCCTGTACGTGGCTACACCTTC
TRBJ1-3 - TRBD1 TRBV29-1 CSARQGPGNTIYF TGCAGCGCCAGACAGGGCCCTGGAAACACCATATATTTT
TRBJ2-1 many - TRBV11-3 CASSGDSIRGQGNEQFF TGTGCCAGCAGCGGAGACTCGATCCGGGGCCAGGGCAATGAGCAGTTCTTC
TRBJ1-5 many - TRBV6-2/TRBV6-3 CASSYSPGRNQPQHF TGTGCCAGCAGTTACTCTCCGGGGAGAAATCAGCCCCAGCATTTT
TRBJ2-3 few TRBD2 TRBV13 CASSSDPGLAGFSTDTQYF TGTGCCAGCAGCTCCGACCCGGGACTAGCGGGATTTAGCACAGATACGCAGTATTTT
TRBJ2-1 few - TRBV19 CASTTRVYNEQFF TGTGCCAGTACCACCAGGGTGTACAATGAGCAGTTCTTC
TRBJ2-1 many TRBD2 TRBV2 CASSEIGVAGSSYNEQFF TGTGCCAGCAGTGAAATAGGGGTAGCGGGAAGCTCCTACAATGAGCAGTTCTTC
TRBJ2-2 many - TRBV29-1 CSVEGPTNTGELFF TGCAGCGTTGAGGGCCCTACGAACACCGGGGAGCTGTTTTTT
TRBJ2-1 many TRBD2 TRBV27 CASIRGGSNEQFF TGTGCCAGCATTAGAGGCGGGAGCAATGAGCAGTTCTTC
TRBJ2-7 many TRBD1 TRBV12-5 CASGSPGTVSLEQYF TGTGCTAGTGGTTCCCCCGGGACAGTCTCCCTCGAGCAGTACTTC
TRBJ2-7 - TRBD1 TRBV28 CASSGQGEGKYF TGTGCCAGCAGTGGACAGGGGGAGGGAAAGTACTTC
TRBJ2-2 - - TRBV6-5 CASSYPGDTGELFF TGTGCCAGCAGTTACCCTGGTGACACCGGGGAGCTGTTTTTT
TRBJ1-4 few - TRBV19 CASSIAGYNEKLFF TGTGCCAGTAGTATAGCGGGTTATAATGAAAAACTGTTTTTT
TRBJ2-5 many TRBD2 TRBV10-3 CAISESAWREPQETQYF TGTGCCATCAGTGAGTCAGCGTGGCGGGAGCCTCAAGAGACCCAGTACTTC
TRBJ2-7 few TRBD2 TRBV27 CASSSLADIYEQYF TGTGCCAGCAGTTCCCTAGCGGATATTTACGAGCAGTACTTC
TRBJ2-6 many - TRBV30 CAWARQLSGANVLTF TGTGCCTGGGCGAGGCAGCTCTCTGGGGCCAACGTCCTGACTTTC
TRBJ1-5 few - TRBV4-3 CASSQDRSRGSNQPQHF TGCGCCAGCAGCCAAGACAGGTCCAGGGGTTCCAATCAGCCCCAGCATTTT
TRBJ2-2 few - TRBV5-1 CASSQGRSGELFF TGCGCCAGCAGCCAGGGGCGGAGCGGGGAGCTGTTTTTT
TRBJ1-6 many TRBD1 TRBV12-3/TRBV12-4 CASSVRGPLASPLHF TGTGCCAGCAGCGTAAGGGGGCCTTTGGCCTCACCCCTCCACTTT
TRBJ2-7 - TRBD1 TRBV9 CASSPRDRLHEQYF TGTGCCAGCAGCCCTAGGGACAGGCTCCACGAGCAGTACTTC
TRBJ1-6 many - TRBV12-3/TRBV12-4 CASSEGLNNSPLHF TGTGCCAGCAGCGAAGGACTAAATAATTCACCCCTCCACTTT
TRBJ2-3 many TRBD2 TRBV11-3 CASSQHETSGPSTSTDTQYF TGTGCCAGCAGCCAACACGAGACTAGCGGGCCAAGCACTAGCACAGATACGCAGTATTTT
TRBJ2-1 many TRBD2 TRBV9 CASSPYASGRIDEQFF TGTGCCAGCAGCCCATACGCTAGCGGGAGGATTGATGAGCAGTTCTTC
TRBJ2-6 - - TRBV24-1 CATSTQDRSGANVLTF TGTGCCACCAGTACCCAGGACCGCTCTGGGGCCAACGTCCTGACTTTC
TRBJ2-2 few TRBD2 TRBV27 CASRRLAGGDTGELFF TGTGCCAGCAGGAGACTAGCGGGAGGGGACACCGGGGAGCTGTTTTTT
TRBJ1-2 many - TRBV13 CASSPGGGYTF TGTGCCAGCAGCCCTGGGGGGGGCTACACCTTC
TRBJ2-2 few - TRBV7-2 CASSLAGTRTGELFF TGTGCCAGCAGCTTAGCAGGAACTCGGACCGGGGAGCTGTTTTTT
TRBJ1-1 many - TRBV18 CASSPPSTGHTEAFF TGTGCCAGCTCACCTCCGTCTACAGGACACACTGAAGCTTTCTTT
TRBJ2-7 many TRBD1 TRBV6-2/TRBV6-3 CASSAGTGGYEQYF TGTGCCAGCAGTGCCGGGACAGGGGGCTACGAGCAGTACTTC
TRBJ2-1 - TRBD2 TRBV28 CASGTSGWEHEQFF TGTGCCAGCGGGACTAGCGGGTGGGAGCATGAGCAGTTCTTC
TRBJ2-7 many TRBD2 TRBV10-3 CAITPGLAGVEQYF TGTGCCATCACCCCGGGACTAGCGGGAGTCGAGCAGTACTTC
TRBJ1-6 - TRBD1 TRBV5-4 CASSLPGTEVSPLHF TGTGCCAGCAGCTTGCCCGGGACAGAGGTTTCACCCCTCCACTTT
TRBJ1-2 many - TRBV6-1 CASRGDVDGYTF TGTGCCAGCAGAGGGGACGTAGATGGCTACACCTTC
TRBJ1-4 few TRBD1 TRBV5-1 CASSFSGTGGEKLFF TGCGCCAGCAGCTTTTCCGGGACAGGGGGCGAAAAACTGTTTTTT
TRBJ2-5 many TRBD2 TRBV11-2 CASGSGSEETQYF TGTGCTAGCGGGTCCGGGTCGGAGGAGACCCAGTACTTC
TRBJ2-3 many TRBD1 TRBV27 CASRKTGGSTDTQYF TGTGCCAGCAGAAAGACAGGGGGCTCAACAGATACGCAGTATTTT
TRBJ1-4 - - TRBV20-1 CSAIPGMKRKLFF TGCAGTGCTATTCCTGGAATGAAGCGAAAACTGTTTTTT
TRBJ1-5 - TRBD1 TRBV11-2 CASSLEQGVAPQHF TGTGCCAGCAGCTTAGAACAGGGGGTTGCGCCCCAGCATTTT
TRBJ1-3 - - TRBV19 CASSTGTSGRARYF TGTGCCAGTAGTACCGGGACTAGCGGGAGGGCCCGATATTTT
TRBJ1-1 few - TRBV6-5 CASSYELNTEAFF TGTGCCAGCAGTTACGAGTTGAACACTGAAGCTTTCTTT
TRBJ1-2 many - TRBV7-2 CASSLEETNYGYTF TGTGCCAGCAGCTTAGAGGAGACTAACTATGGCTACACCTTC